The rows below give T cell receptor beta chains drawn from one sample of a study of control samples from healthy donors and cancer patients. The data were produced by immunoSEQ multiplex PCR, yet TCRdb's version contains in-frame clones alone and is incomplete. The table has around 55,000 clones, roughly 95% seen once; the top ten hold 1.1%. Specimen: blood. Receptors originate from a woman between 18 and 29 years old in good health. The CDR3 runs from the conserved cysteine through the conserved F or W. The D gene is left open where the match is weak. The size of a clone is reported for some rows only, either as once, few or many, or as a class for expanded clones.

cdr3_aa	cdr3_nt	j_call	clone_size	v_call	d_call
CASSGTPEAFF	TGTGCCAGCAGTGGAACCCCTGAAGCTTTCTTT	TRBJ1-1	once	TRBV28	.
CSASRIAGGATDTQYF	TGCAGTGCTAGTCGAATAGCGGGGGGCGCGACAGATACGCAGTATTTT	TRBJ2-3	once	TRBV20-1	TRBD2
CASSKDRDRGTDTQYF	TGTGCCAGCAGCAAAGACCGGGACAGGGGTACAGATACGCAGTATTTT	TRBJ2-3	once	TRBV21-1	.
CASSRTQGLGEAFF	TGCGCCAGCAGCCGAACCCAGGGGCTGGGTGAAGCTTTCTTT	TRBJ1-1	.	TRBV4-1	.
CASSPGISGANVLTF	TGTGCCAGCAGCCCGGGGATCTCTGGGGCCAACGTCCTGACTTTC	TRBJ2-6	.	TRBV5-6	.
CASSRDPTDTQYF	TGTGCCAGCAGTCGGGACCCCACAGATACGCAGTATTTT	TRBJ2-3	.	TRBV2	.
CAISEFGTEAFF	TGTGCCATCAGTGAGTTCGGCACTGAAGCTTTCTTT	TRBJ1-1	few	TRBV10-3	.
CASSSGYLGNQPQHF	TGTGCCAGCAGTTCAGGGTATCTGGGCAATCAGCCCCAGCATTTT	TRBJ1-5	.	TRBV6-5	.
CASSQEGGSGANVLTF	TGTGCCAGCAGCCAAGAGGGGGGCTCTGGGGCCAACGTCCTGACTTTC	TRBJ2-6	.	TRBV3-1/TRBV3-2	.
CASSWTENTEAFF	TGTGCCAGCTCCTGGACAGAGAACACTGAAGCTTTCTTT	TRBJ1-1	.	TRBV6-5	.
CASSYREGANYGYTF	TGTGCCAGCAGTTACCGGGAGGGGGCTAACTATGGCTACACCTTC	TRBJ1-2	.	TRBV6-6	.
CAWSVTGTTEAFF	TGTGCCTGGAGTGTAACAGGGACCACTGAAGCTTTCTTT	TRBJ1-1	once	TRBV30	.
CASSFNRGTSSYEQYF	TGTGCCAGCAGTTTCAACAGGGGCACCAGCTCCTACGAGCAGTACTTC	TRBJ2-7	.	TRBV11-2	TRBD1
CASSDGGVGEQFF	TGTGCCAGCAGTGACGGCGGGGTCGGGGAGCAGTTCTTC	TRBJ2-1	.	TRBV2	.
CASSQVEYTEAFF	TGCGCCAGCAGCCAAGTGGAGTACACTGAAGCTTTCTTT	TRBJ1-1	.	TRBV4-3	.
CASSASDRGELFF	TGTGCCAGCAGCGCCTCAGACAGGGGGGAGCTGTTTTTT	TRBJ2-2	.	TRBV6-4	.
CASKVTPNTEAFF	TGTGCCAGTAAGGTAACCCCGAACACTGAAGCTTTCTTT	TRBJ1-1	.	TRBV19	.
CASSRDRSSPLHF	TGCGCCAGCAGCCGGGACAGAAGCTCACCCCTCCACTTT	TRBJ1-6	.	TRBV5-1	TRBD1
CASSELSGAQETQYF	TGTGCCAGCAGTGAATTGTCGGGGGCACAAGAGACCCAGTACTTC	TRBJ2-5	.	TRBV6-1	.
CASSDSAGSGGELFF	TGTGCCAGCAGTGACTCAGCGGGGTCCGGCGGGGAGCTGTTTTTT	TRBJ2-2	.	TRBV6-4	TRBD2
CASSVDASLYEQYF	TGTGCCAGCAGCGTAGACGCCTCCCTCTACGAGCAGTACTTC	TRBJ2-7	.	TRBV9	.
CASSLGGIQGAFF	TGTGCCAGCAGCTTAGGGGGTATCCAGGGAGCTTTCTTT	TRBJ1-1	.	TRBV7-2	.
CASSFTTGADTEAFF	TGTGCCAGCTCCTTTACCACCGGGGCGGACACTGAAGCTTTCTTT	TRBJ1-1	.	TRBV18	.
CASSLGRKIAFKGYNEQFF	TGTGCCAGCAGCTTAGGACGGAAGATCGCTTTTAAGGGCTACAATGAGCAGTTCTTC	TRBJ2-1	.	TRBV11-2	.
CASSLSSYEQYF	TGTGCCAGCAGTCTTAGCTCCTACGAGCAGTACTTC	TRBJ2-7	.	TRBV27	.
CASSPLGNEQFF	TGTGCCAGCAGCCCACTCGGAAATGAGCAGTTCTTC	TRBJ2-1	.	TRBV12-3/TRBV12-4	.
CASSLPGLSTYNEQFF	TGTGCCAGTAGCCTTCCGGGACTTTCAACCTACAATGAGCAGTTCTTC	TRBJ2-1	.	TRBV19	.
CASSYSTDFTEAFF	TGTGCCAGCAGTTACTCGACGGATTTCACTGAAGCTTTCTTT	TRBJ1-1	few	TRBV6-6	.
CASSLASGPTGELFF	TGTGCCAGCAGCTTGGCTAGCGGACCCACCGGGGAGCTGTTTTTT	TRBJ2-2	.	TRBV5-4	TRBD2
CASTERGAQETQYF	TGTGCCAGCACTGAAAGGGGGGCCCAAGAGACCCAGTACTTC	TRBJ2-5	.	TRBV2	.
CASSLHPTGRVGGYTF	TGTGCCAGCAGCCTGCACCCTACAGGCAGGGTGGGCGGCTACACCTTC	TRBJ1-2	.	TRBV11-1	.
CSASLRSNQPQHF	TGCAGTGCTAGTTTGCGTAGCAATCAGCCCCAGCATTTT	TRBJ1-5	.	TRBV20-1	.
CASSLDLWTAEEAFF	TGTGCCAGCAGCTTAGATTTATGGACAGCTGAAGAAGCTTTCTTT	TRBJ1-1	.	TRBV7-2	.
CASGGGNQPQHF	TGCGCCAGCGGGGGGGGGAATCAGCCCCAGCATTTT	TRBJ1-5	.	TRBV4-1	.
CASSQEGARNGGYGYTF	TGCGCCAGCAGCCAAGAGGGGGCTCGGAACGGGGGCTATGGCTACACCTTC	TRBJ1-2	.	TRBV4-1	.
CAIGAGGNTIYF	TGTGCCATCGGGGCGGGGGGAAACACCATATATTTT	TRBJ1-3	.	TRBV7-9	.
CASRPPGTPHATIYF	TGTGCCAGCAGACCTCCCGGGACCCCTCATGCCACCATATATTTT	TRBJ1-3	.	TRBV28	.
CASSPADYTGELFF	TGTGCCAGCAGCCCAGCGGACTACACCGGGGAGCTGTTTTTT	TRBJ2-2	.	TRBV9	.
CASVPGTANQPQHF	TGTGCCAGCGTTCCGGGGACAGCTAATCAGCCCCAGCATTTT	TRBJ1-5	.	TRBV28	TRBD1
CASSLSMHREGYTF	TGTGCCAGCAGTTTATCGATGCACAGGGAAGGCTACACCTTC	TRBJ1-2	.	TRBV27	.
CAWSVDPPHRGPEAFF	TGTGCCTGGAGTGTAGACCCCCCCCACAGGGGCCCTGAAGCTTTCTTT	TRBJ1-1	once	TRBV30	TRBD1
CAWTVNSYEQYF	TGTGCCTGGACGGTAAACTCCTACGAGCAGTACTTC	TRBJ2-7	.	TRBV30	.
CASSEGDYNEQFF	TGTGCCAGCAGTGAAGGGGACTACAATGAGCAGTTCTTC	TRBJ2-1	once	TRBV6-4	.
CASRPVFAVLTYEQYF	TGTGCCAGCAGGCCGGTCTTTGCGGTTTTGACTTACGAGCAGTACTTC	TRBJ2-7	.	TRBV2	.
CASSDSGQGTFYEQYF	TGTGCCAGCAGCGATTCGGGACAGGGGACTTTCTACGAGCAGTACTTC	TRBJ2-7	.	TRBV27	TRBD1
CASSPGTGGSYEQYF	TGTGCCAGCAGTCCCGGGACAGGGGGATCCTACGAGCAGTACTTC	TRBJ2-7	.	TRBV3-1/TRBV3-2	TRBD1
CASSGQFSGNTIYF	TGTGCCAGTAGTGGTCAGTTTTCTGGAAACACCATATATTTT	TRBJ1-3	.	TRBV19	.
CASSLLQSMNTEAFF	TGTGCCAGCAGCTTATTACAGTCCATGAACACTGAAGCTTTCTTT	TRBJ1-1	.	TRBV7-8	.
CAGQDTNTGELFF	TGCGCCGGACAGGATACGAACACCGGGGAGCTGTTTTTT	TRBJ2-2	.	TRBV4-1	TRBD1
CASSTGVNTEAFF	TGCGCCAGCAGTACAGGGGTGAACACTGAAGCTTTCTTT	TRBJ1-1	.	TRBV23-1	TRBD1
CASSFAHTEAFF	TGTGCCAGCAGCTTTGCCCACACTGAAGCTTTCTTT	TRBJ1-1	.	TRBV7-8	.